Listed below are T cell receptor beta chains from one sample, sequenced in a study of cytomegalovirus exposure and HLA in healthy donors. Libraries were prepared by immunoSEQ multiplex PCR; TCRdb keeps only in-frame clonotypes and omits some of them. The data show 90,000 to 130,000 clones, over 60% seen once. Sequencing was done on a sample of PBMCs. These receptors were taken from a woman aged 55-70 years in good health and CMV-seropositive. The CDR3 runs from the conserved cysteine through the conserved F or W. D genes are given only for firm matches. Size values are once, few and many counts, or a class for expanded clones, and some rows have none.

j_gene	d_gene	abundance	v_gene	CDR3nt	CDR3aa
TRBJ2-1	TRBD2	NA	TRBV4-2	TGTGCCAGCAGCCAAGGATGGGGGGGCAATGAGCAGTTCTTC	CASSQGWGGNEQFF
TRBJ2-7	NA	NA	TRBV19	TGTGCCAGTAGTACGGGCCTTACACGGGGGCAGTACTTC	CASSTGLTRGQYF
TRBJ1-5	NA	NA	TRBV7-3	TGTGCCAGCAGCTTAAAAGGGCGTGGGCAGGGGCCACTGCAATACAATCAGCCCCAGCATTTT	CASSLKGRGQGPLQYNQPQHF
TRBJ1-1	TRBD1	few	TRBV29-1	TGCAGCGTTGTTTTGGTCCTAAACAGGGGACCTATGAACACTGAAGCTTTCTTT	CSVVLVLNRGPMNTEAFF
TRBJ2-5	NA	NA	TRBV19	TGTGCCAGTAGTATATCCGGGTTGGAGACCCAGTACTTC	CASSISGLETQYF
TRBJ2-7	NA	NA	TRBV5-5	TGTGCCAGCAGCTTGGAACCCAGGGGTGCCATCGAGCAGTACTTC	CASSLEPRGAIEQYF
TRBJ2-7	NA	NA	TRBV5-4	TGTGCCAGCAGCCGAAAAACTACAGGTGACAGCTCCTACGAGCAGTACTTC	CASSRKTTGDSSYEQYF
TRBJ1-1	NA	NA	TRBV7-9	TGTGCCAGCAGCTTATATGGCTCGAACACTGAAGCTTTCTTT	CASSLYGSNTEAFF
TRBJ2-7	TRBD1	NA	TRBV6-5	TGTGCCAGCAGACCCGGGACAGGGGACTTATACGAGCAGTACTTC	CASRPGTGDLYEQYF
TRBJ2-7	NA	NA	TRBV13	TGTGCCAGCAGCCGACAGGCAAGCTCCTACGAGCAGTACTTC	CASSRQASSYEQYF
TRBJ1-2	TRBD1	NA	TRBV27	TGTGCCAGCAGTTTATCTAATTCCGGGACAGGGCACTATGGCTACACCTTC	CASSLSNSGTGHYGYTF